Listed below are T cell receptor beta chains from one sample, sequenced in a study of blood T cell repertoires in COVID-19. This table comes from immunoSEQ multiplex PCR, and its TCRdb copy is limited to in-frame clones, with some not included. The sample holds 150,000 to 200,000 clones, less than 85% seen once. Sequenced input: peripheral blood. These receptors all come from an elderly woman with active or convalescent COVID-19. CDR3s leave out the opening cysteine and the closing phenylalanine or tryptophan. The size of a clone is reported for some rows only, either as once, few or many, or as a class for expanded clones.

J | size | V | CDR3
TRBJ2-1 | NA | TRBV28 | ASRELAGGYNEQF
TRBJ1-2 | NA | TRBV3-1/TRBV3-2 | ASSQGGQDYGYT
TRBJ2-7 | NA | TRBV10-3 | AISSGTGDPYEQY
TRBJ1-6 | NA | TRBV25-1 | ASSLTTGVGSPLH
TRBJ1-5 | NA | TRBV6-2/TRBV6-3 | ASSYRGQGASQPQH
TRBJ2-4 | NA | TRBV20-1 | SASSGGEAKNIQY
TRBJ2-1 | once | TRBV6-5 | ASSNSGRNEQF
TRBJ2-1 | NA | TRBV10-2 | ASSLTRGEQF
TRBJ1-1 | NA | TRBV28 | ASSFLEAVNTEAF
TRBJ2-1 | NA | TRBV5-4 | ASSLEGASYNEQF
TRBJ2-3 | NA | TRBV5-5 | ASSELHGGPDTQY
TRBJ2-7 | NA | TRBV9 | ASGGAVGEQY
TRBJ1-6 | few | TRBV4-1 | ASSHARTGRPYNSPLH
TRBJ1-1 | NA | TRBV30 | AWNVGPMNTEAF
TRBJ2-7 | NA | TRBV5-4 | ASSLAIGRDLDEQY
TRBJ1-1 | NA | TRBV5-1 | ASSRTGVNTEAF
TRBJ2-2 | NA | TRBV18 | ASSPGRNGELF
TRBJ2-5 | NA | TRBV9 | ASSVSGRANRGETQY
TRBJ2-7 | NA | TRBV2 | ASSTQGDEQY
TRBJ2-5 | few | TRBV5-5 | ASSLAVQETQY
TRBJ1-2 | medium-sized | TRBV6-1 | ASSEGTGDDYGYT
TRBJ1-1 | NA | TRBV19 | ASSPQSEGDTEAF
TRBJ1-2 | NA | TRBV2 | ASHRVNGYT
TRBJ2-7 | NA | TRBV5-1 | ASSLGGGAFYEQY
TRBJ2-3 | NA | TRBV3-1/TRBV3-2 | ASSQGTPVLAMDTQY
TRBJ2-3 | NA | TRBV5-1 | ASSLGQGGTDTQY
TRBJ1-1 | NA | TRBV3-1/TRBV3-2 | ASSPRTGRTEAF
TRBJ2-2 | NA | TRBV7-3 | ASSLVYSGSYNTGELF
TRBJ1-4 | NA | TRBV6-5 | ASSSLQGTNEKLF
TRBJ1-3 | NA | TRBV15 | ATSRGREGNTIY
TRBJ1-2 | once | TRBV28 | ASSVGGQGAPGYT
TRBJ2-1 | few | TRBV20-1 | SARTKQF
TRBJ2-1 | NA | TRBV6-6 | ASSYSPGLAGNEQF
TRBJ2-1 | NA | TRBV28 | ASSEGPREQF
TRBJ2-1 | NA | TRBV5-6 | ASSWGQGVRNEQF
TRBJ1-5 | NA | TRBV6-5 | ASSYGPRRGGQPQH
TRBJ2-7 | NA | TRBV30 | AWSTPQGRLAGKHEQY
TRBJ1-2 | NA | TRBV2 | ASREGADYGYT
TRBJ2-7 | NA | TRBV11-2 | ASRPIQGIGTYEQY
TRBJ1-5 | NA | TRBV27 | ASSSFRSGFSNQPQH
TRBJ2-7 | NA | TRBV7-8 | ASRGGLAGTKIYEQY
TRBJ2-2 | NA | TRBV5-1 | ASSPGTSDTGELF
TRBJ2-7 | NA | TRBV3-1/TRBV3-2 | ASSSEIYGTSGSLGYEQY
TRBJ2-5 | NA | TRBV2 | ASNKDRGRVETQY
TRBJ2-5 | NA | TRBV27 | ASSSLYQETQY
TRBJ2-2 | once | TRBV9 | ASSVYRDRFNTGELF
TRBJ1-1 | NA | TRBV12-3/TRBV12-4 | ASRGQDFTEAF
TRBJ1-1 | NA | TRBV7-3 | ASSWGDGTEAF
TRBJ2-5 | NA | TRBV5-1 | ASSTSLLAGEETQY
TRBJ1-4 | NA | TRBV7-9 | ASSPRGGGNEKLF
TRBJ2-7 | few | TRBV15 | ATSRDRTGSYEQY
TRBJ2-2 | once | TRBV28 | ASRSTGGFGELF
TRBJ2-5 | NA | TRBV7-6 | ASSLGLAGETQY
TRBJ1-2 | NA | TRBV5-1 | ASSLDSANGYT
TRBJ1-2 | NA | TRBV6-5 | ASSYQGLGEGYT
TRBJ1-4 | NA | TRBV6-6 | ASIRQPNEKLF
TRBJ2-7 | NA | TRBV21-1 | ASSLMSTFEQY